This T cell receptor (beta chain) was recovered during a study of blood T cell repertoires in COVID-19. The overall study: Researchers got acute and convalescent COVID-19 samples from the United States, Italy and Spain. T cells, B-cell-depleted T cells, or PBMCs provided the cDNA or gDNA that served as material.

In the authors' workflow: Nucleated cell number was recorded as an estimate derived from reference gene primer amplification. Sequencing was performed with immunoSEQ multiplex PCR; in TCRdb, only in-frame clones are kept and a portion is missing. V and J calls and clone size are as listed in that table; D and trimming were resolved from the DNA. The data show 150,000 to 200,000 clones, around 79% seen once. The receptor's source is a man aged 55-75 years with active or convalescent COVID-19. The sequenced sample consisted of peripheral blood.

CDR3 sequence (DNA): TGTGCCAGCAGCCAACGACGAGGGGGTAGCGGGAGCTCCTACGAGCAGTACTTC. Translated, it gives CASSQRRGGSGSSYEQYF. The genes are TRBV3-1 (or the pseudogene TRBV3-2) and TRBJ2-7; 9 nucleotides line up with TRBD2. Germline lookup yields CDR1 LGHDT and CDR2 YNNKEL (reference sequence). The CDR3 is made up of 18 amino acids. The V segment lost 2 bases and the J segment 0 bases; nucleotides outside the gene matches: 11.